A selection of T cell receptor beta chains follows, all from one sample in a study of T cells after yellow fever vaccination. Via MiXCR, TCRdb re-called the 5' RACE reads, giving one row per CDR3 protein. The sample holds hundreds of thousands of distinct CDR3 sequences, roughly 12% seen once. The input for sequencing was PBMCs, taken on the day of the yellow fever booster vaccination. These receptors were obtained from a young man who received the YFV17D yellow fever vaccine. CDR3s include the opening cysteine and the closing phenylalanine or tryptophan. Each record gives: D gene, J gene, V gene, CDR3 protein. A D gene is named only where the DNA matches it firmly.

D: TRBD2; J: TRBJ2-3; V: TRBV7-2; CDR3: CASSYRLAGATIDTQYF
D: TRBD1; J: TRBJ2-7; V: TRBV20-1; CDR3: CSARLRGRYEQYF
D: TRBD1; J: TRBJ1-4; V: TRBV27; CDR3: CASSPGQGMGKLFF
D: -; J: TRBJ2-1; V: TRBV7-6; CDR3: CASSPAGTPRDEQFF
D: -; J: TRBJ2-5; V: TRBV4-2; CDR3: CAMSGGLGQGYKRMTQYF
D: TRBD2; J: TRBJ2-3; V: TRBV29-1; CDR3: CSVILQRDLTDTQYF
D: TRBD2; J: TRBJ2-3; V: TRBV4-3; CDR3: CASSRGTSGMADTQYF
D: -; J: TRBJ2-1; V: TRBV7-2; CDR3: CASSFDGREQFF
D: TRBD1; J: TRBJ2-3; V: TRBV19; CDR3: CASRLGQGSTDTQYF
D: TRBD1; J: TRBJ1-5; V: TRBV20-1; CDR3: CSARGTGTLQPQHF
D: -; J: TRBJ1-5; V: TRBV30; CDR3: CAWSVEGHQPQHF
D: TRBD1; J: TRBJ2-5; V: TRBV6-1; CDR3: CASSAGTGRETQYF
D: -; J: TRBJ1-2; V: TRBV6-2/TRBV6-3; CDR3: CASSLLSGEKSGYTF
D: -; J: TRBJ2-5; V: TRBV29-1; CDR3: CSVATSPKETQYF
D: -; J: TRBJ2-7; V: TRBV7-9; CDR3: CASSLGVKNYEQYF
D: -; J: TRBJ2-7; V: TRBV28; CDR3: CASRESTYEQYF
D: TRBD2; J: TRBJ2-5; V: TRBV6-5; CDR3: CASTNRGGLAVEMAQYF
D: -; J: TRBJ1-1; V: TRBV5-1; CDR3: CASSLEGRELTEAFF
D: -; J: TRBJ2-1; V: TRBV7-2; CDR3: CASSLAADRGEQFF
D: -; J: TRBJ2-5; V: TRBV9; CDR3: CASSVTSQETQYF
D: -; J: TRBJ1-1; V: TRBV7-2; CDR3: CASSPHGGNTEAFF
D: TRBD1; J: TRBJ2-3; V: TRBV7-2; CDR3: CASSLSPTGGAPNTQYF
D: TRBD2; J: TRBJ2-7; V: TRBV19; CDR3: CASSMFGTSGSYEQYF
D: -; J: TRBJ2-3; V: TRBV20-1; CDR3: CSALVRSPDTQYF
D: -; J: TRBJ2-7; V: TRBV7-3; CDR3: CASSLVCRRSSYEQYF
D: -; J: TRBJ2-7; V: TRBV6-2/TRBV6-3; CDR3: CASSYPGAVYEQYF
D: -; J: TRBJ2-6; V: TRBV6-2/TRBV6-3; CDR3: CASSPHRPASGANVLTF
D: -; J: TRBJ2-5; V: TRBV25-1; CDR3: CASSELLGEGTQYF
D: TRBD2; J: TRBJ2-1; V: TRBV5-5; CDR3: CASSLVLAETYNEQFF
D: -; J: TRBJ2-2; V: TRBV9; CDR3: CASSVARNGELFF
D: -; J: TRBJ1-3; V: TRBV7-2; CDR3: CASSSPGHSPGNTIYF
D: -; J: TRBJ1-3; V: TRBV7-8; CDR3: CASSLDFSGNTIYF
D: -; J: TRBJ2-7; V: TRBV7-2; CDR3: CASSLAFSYEQYF
D: TRBD2; J: TRBJ2-1; V: TRBV4-1; CDR3: CASSRQGLAGVNEQFF
D: -; J: TRBJ1-5; V: TRBV20-1; CDR3: CSAREGGLLNQPQHF
D: -; J: TRBJ2-3; V: TRBV7-8; CDR3: CASSLTPADTQYF
D: -; J: TRBJ2-5; V: TRBV20-1; CDR3: CSASKGGPETQYF
D: -; J: TRBJ2-4; V: TRBV12-3/TRBV12-4; CDR3: CASSLEGATKNIQYF
D: -; J: TRBJ2-5; V: TRBV28; CDR3: CASSFLGPRLAQYF
D: -; J: TRBJ1-1; V: TRBV7-9; CDR3: CASRGGAEAFF
D: -; J: TRBJ2-7; V: TRBV5-4; CDR3: CASNPGELGEEQYF
D: -; J: TRBJ2-5; V: TRBV19; CDR3: CASSDRKTQETQYF
D: TRBD2; J: TRBJ2-7; V: TRBV7-9; CDR3: CASSPPGTSGYEQYF
D: TRBD2; J: TRBJ2-5; V: TRBV7-8; CDR3: CASSPRGLAGGKETQYF
D: TRBD1; J: TRBJ2-7; V: TRBV7-3; CDR3: CASSLIPLNRGVYEQYF
D: TRBD1; J: TRBJ1-2; V: TRBV4-1; CDR3: CASSRAGGEGYTF
D: TRBD1; J: TRBJ2-3; V: TRBV5-1; CDR3: CASSLPQGAQTDTQYF
D: TRBD2; J: TRBJ2-2; V: TRBV15; CDR3: CATSRETSGNTGELFF
D: TRBD2; J: TRBJ2-2; V: TRBV20-1; CDR3: CSASLAGAGGELFF
D: -; J: TRBJ1-1; V: TRBV18; CDR3: CASSPMAVKGTENTEAFF
D: -; J: TRBJ2-2; V: TRBV29-1; CDR3: CSVMDTNTGELFF
D: TRBD2; J: TRBJ2-2; V: TRBV11-3; CDR3: CASSPTSVAGELFF
D: TRBD1; J: TRBJ2-7; V: TRBV10-3; CDR3: CAISAGQGFQYEQYF
D: TRBD2; J: TRBJ2-5; V: TRBV7-2; CDR3: CASTIGASGATQYF